Following are 23 T cell receptor beta chains from one sample sequenced in a study of type 1 regulatory T cells. A single record per CDR3 protein comes from TCRdb applying MiXCR to the reads. Among 60,000 to 80,000 distinct CDR3 sequences listed, roughly 60% were seen once. No antigen has been assigned to these receptors. The specimen was cultured T cells, either the whole culture or a sorted T cell fraction (not recorded which). Regarding subset: Tr1-enriched cell product generated in vitro against host alloantigens. These TCRs come from a human donor in good health.

This clonotype was detected only a few times. This rearrangement joins TRBV5-1 to TRBJ2-1; TRBD2 matches 7 bases. The CDR3 contains 14 residues. After removal of 1 base from V and 10 bases from J, the junction contained 8 bases not matched to a gene. Germline lookup yields CDR1 SGHRS and CDR2 YFSETQ. CDR3: CASSLQRGRGEQFF. In DNA form, the CDR3 reads TGCGCCAGCAGCTTGCAGCGGGGAAGGGGCGAGCAGTTCTTC.

This chain joins TRBV5-1 and TRBJ2-5; 9 bases are a match to TRBD2. Germline trimming cut 2 bases from V and 2 bases from J; bases unmatched to any gene: 1. The CDR3 spans 14 residues. From germline, CDR1 is SGHRS and CDR2 YFSETQ. CDR3 residues: CASSFSGRQETQYF. Written as DNA, the CDR3 is TGCGCCAGCAGCTTTAGCGGGAGACAAGAGACCCAGTACTTC.

The chain has TRBV20-1 and TRBJ2-2; TRBD1 matches 7 bases. Germline trimming cut 6 bases from V and 1 base from J; bases unmatched to any gene: 5. The CDR3 covers 14 residues. Looked up from germline, CDR1 is DFQATT and CDR2 is SNEGSKA (reference sequence). The CDR3 loop reads CSAKDRRNTGELFF. For the CDR3, the DNA is TGCAGTGCCAAGGACAGGAGGAACACCGGGGAGCTGTTTTTT.

The J gene is TRBJ2-7, the V gene TRBV6-1; TRBD2 matches 7 bases. Germline CDR1 MNHNS, CDR2 SASEGT. The V and J ends lost 6 bases and 4 bases, in that order; junction bases with no gene match: 6. The CDR3 sequence is 13 residues long. The CDR3 DNA is TGTGCCAGCAGGCCGGGACTACCGTACGAGCAGTACTTC. Protein: CASRPGLPYEQYF.

The chain is built from TRBV11-2 and TRBJ2-3; D tentatively reads TRBD1 or TRBD2 (5 bases each). Deletions cut 3 bases from V and 4 bases from J, with 8 bases between. Germline V gives CDR1 SGHAT, CDR2 FQNNGV. This CDR3 comprises 13 residues. CDR3 amino acids: CASSLGTADTQYF. The CDR3, as DNA: TGTGCCAGCAGCTTGGGGACGGCAGATACGCAGTATTTT.

The V gene is TRBV7-6, the J gene TRBJ2-1; the D gene is possibly TRBD1 (6 bases). Trimming pared 2 bases from V and 5 bases from J, leaving 7 bases between. The CDR3 is 13 amino acids. In germline, CDR1 is SGHVS, CDR2 FNYEAQ. CDR3 bases: TGTGCCAGCAGCTTACGGACAGACAATGAGCAGTTCTTC. Encoded protein: CASSLRTDNEQFF.

The genes are TRBV10-2 and TRBJ2-7; 10 bases are a match to TRBD2. The V gene end was trimmed by 6 bases and the J gene end by 0 bases; junction bases not matched to a gene: 5. The CDR3 length is 15 residues. Looked up from germline, CDR1 is WSHSY and CDR2 is SAAADI. The CDR3 nucleotides are TGCGCCAGCAGATTAGCGGGAGGTCTCTCCTACGAGCAGTACTTC. This translates into CASRLAGGLSYEQYF.

V gene TRBV7-7 combines with J gene TRBJ2-7, with TRBD2 identical over 7 bases. The germline V gene encodes CDR1 SSHAT and CDR2 FNYEAQ (reference sequence). J was trimmed by 4 bases and V by 5 bases; bases with no gene match: 5. The CDR3 length is 13 residues. The CDR3 DNA follows: TGTGCCAGCAGCCAAGACGGGAGGTACGAGCAGTACTTC. Translation gives CASSQDGRYEQYF.

The chain links TRBV12-3 or TRBV12-4 to TRBJ1-2; 9 nucleotides align to TRBD1. J gave up 5 bases and V 3 bases, and 4 bases lay outside the gene matches. The CDR3 is 14 residues long. The CDR3 loop reads CASSFWGTGYGYTF. The CDR3 DNA is TGTGCCAGCAGTTTCTGGGGGACAGGGTATGGCTACACCTTC.

The gene calls are TRBV5-1 and TRBJ2-7, with TRBD1 matching 9 bases. The V segment lost 4 bases and the J segment 0 bases; nucleotides outside the gene matches: 8. Looked up from germline, CDR1 is SGHRS and CDR2 is YFSETQ. The CDR3 consists of 16 residues. Here the CDR3 DNA reads TGCGCCAGCAGCGTATCCGGGACAGGGCTCTCCTACGAGCAGTACTTC. Its translation: CASSVSGTGLSYEQYF.

The chain links TRBV29-1 to TRBJ2-5; 10 bases are shared with TRBD2. Trimming at V came to 7 bases and at J to 5 bases, leaving 16 bases not matched to a gene. The CDR3 consists of 16 residues. The germline V gene has CDR1 SQVTM and CDR2 ANQGSEA. CDR3 nucleotide sequence: TGCAGCGCCCAACCTCTGCTAGCGGGAGTAAAGGAGACCCAGTACTTC. It is translated as CSAQPLLAGVKETQYF.

The chain combines TRBV5-1 with TRBJ1-2; D gene ambiguous. The CDR3 length is 12 residues. V lost 0 bases to trimming and J lost 8 bases, with 8 bases between them. Germline loops: CDR1 SGHRS, CDR2 YFSETQ. CDR3 DNA: TGCGCCAGCAGCTTGGCCAGGCGGGGCTACACCTTC. Translated, it gives CASSLARRGYTF.

The rearrangement uses TRBV20-1 and TRBJ2-3; 9 nucleotides agree with TRBD2. J gave up 0 bases and V 5 bases, and 15 bases lay outside the gene matches. From germline, CDR1 is DFQATT and CDR2 SNEGSKA (reference sequence). This CDR3 is 18 amino acids long. The CDR3 bases are TGCAGTGCTGTGGGCGGCTTGCTAGCGGGGCCTAGCACAGATACGCAGTATTTT. Translation gives CSAVGGLLAGPSTDTQYF.

Details on this clonotype: One junction end does not reproduce the germline sequence, and a read error may be involved. CDR3 protein: CSARDERRVYGYIF. The CDR3 DNA follows: TGCAGTGCTAGAGATGAGCGGAGGGTCTATGGCTACATCTTC. V gene TRBV20-1 combines with J gene TRBJ1-2, with D uncertain. CDR3 length: 14 amino acids. In germline, CDR1 is DFQATT, CDR2 SNEGSKA (reference sequence).

CDR3 in amino acids: CASTAGQWNTEAFF. The DNA for the CDR3 is TGTGCCAGCACTGCAGGACAGTGGAACACTGAAGCTTTCTTT. The rearrangement links TRBV7-6 to TRBJ1-1, with D possibly matching TRBD1 (6 bases). The V gene lost 7 bases and the J gene lost 1 base, with 13 bases spanning the gap. This CDR3 has 14 residues. The germline V gene has CDR1 SGHVS and CDR2 FNYEAQ.

V and J are TRBV4-2 and TRBJ2-3; D ambiguous. Germline CDR1 reads LGHNA; CDR2 reads YNFKEQ. The V end lost 4 bases, the J end lost 3 bases, and 11 bases lay between the germline ends. This CDR3 has 14 residues. DNA for the CDR3: TGTGCCAGCAGCCCCTTCGCGTTGACAGATACGCAGTATTTT. As protein: CASSPFALTDTQYF.

The CDR3, as DNA: TGTGCCAGCAGCAAGGGACAGGGGAGCAATCAGCCCCAGCATTTT. Translation: CASSKGQGSNQPQHF. The rearrangement uses TRBV7-8 and TRBJ1-5, with 10 bases that match TRBD1. Trimming took 5 bases from V and 1 from J; bases not matched to a gene: 2. Germline V gene lookup returns CDR1 SGHVS and CDR2 FQNEAQ. The CDR3 loop spans 15 amino acids.

This chain uses TRBV3-1 with TRBJ2-3, with D perhaps matching TRBD1 (6 bases). Germline V gives CDR1 LGHDT, CDR2 YNNKEL (reference sequence). This CDR3 is 15 amino acids long. The V gene lost 6 bases and the J gene lost 0 bases, with 13 bases spanning the gap. For the CDR3, the DNA is TGTGCCAGCAGGGCTGGGGGCTTGAGCACAGATACGCAGTATTTT. Protein sequence: CASRAGGLSTDTQYF.

The CDR3 nucleotides are TGCGCCAGCAGCGATAGACAGGGAAGTAGGAGACCTGAAGCTTTCTTT. Translating gives CASSDRQGSRRPEAFF. V gene TRBV5-1 combines with J gene TRBJ1-1, with 7 bases that match TRBD1. The J segment lost 6 bases and the V segment lost 4 bases, leaving 15 bases of the junction unmatched. The CDR3 has 16 amino acids. Germline V gene sequence: CDR1 SGHRS, CDR2 YFSETQ. The complete variable domain, with remaining parts taken from reference TRBV5-1 and TRBJ1-1, reads KAGVTQTPRYLIKTRGQQVTLSCSPISGHRSVSWYQQTPGQGLQFLFEYFSETQRNKGNFPGRFSGRQFSNSRSEMNVSTLELGDSALYLCASSDRQGSRRPEAFFGQGTRLTVV.

The rearrangement links TRBV25-1 to TRBJ1-1; D perhaps matches TRBD1 (6 bases). The CDR3 spans 15 residues. Trimming pared 2 bases from V and 7 bases from J, leaving 17 bases between. From germline, CDR1 is MGHDK and CDR2 SYGVNS. The CDR3, as DNA: TGTGCCAGCAGTGAAAGCCTCGGGGGCGCAGGTGAAGCTTTCTTT. Protein: CASSESLGGAGEAFF.

CDR3 sequence: CASSVVEGGLNTGELFF. Here the CDR3 DNA reads TGTGCCAGCAGCGTAGTAGAAGGGGGACTCAACACCGGGGAGCTGTTTTTT. The chain employs TRBV9 and TRBJ2-2; either TRBD1 or TRBD2 may supply D (6 bases each). The V end lost 0 bases, the J end lost 2 bases, and 14 bases lay between the germline ends. The CDR3 consists of 17 residues. The germline V gene has CDR1 SGDLS and CDR2 YYNGEE.

The chain joins TRBV6-1 to TRBJ2-5, with D perhaps TRBD2 (6 bases). This CDR3 is built from 14 residues. Germline V gene data show CDR1 as MNHNS and CDR2 as SASEGT. V lost 7 bases to trimming and J lost 6 bases, with 18 bases between them. CDR3 coding DNA: TGTGCCAGCATCGGGACGGGAGCGAGAAAGACCCAGTACTTC. Amino acids: CASIGTGARKTQYF.

The chain carries TRBV7-8 and TRBJ2-3; D is perhaps TRBD1 or TRBD2 (6 bases each). V shed 4 bases and J shed 5 bases, with 19 bases lying between them. CDR3 length equals 16 residues. Germline values: CDR1 SGHVS, CDR2 FQNEAQ. CDR3 sequence reads: CASSSAYRGPLDTQYF. Written as DNA, the CDR3 is TGTGCCAGCAGCTCCGCTTACCGGGGGCCCCTAGATACGCAGTATTTT.